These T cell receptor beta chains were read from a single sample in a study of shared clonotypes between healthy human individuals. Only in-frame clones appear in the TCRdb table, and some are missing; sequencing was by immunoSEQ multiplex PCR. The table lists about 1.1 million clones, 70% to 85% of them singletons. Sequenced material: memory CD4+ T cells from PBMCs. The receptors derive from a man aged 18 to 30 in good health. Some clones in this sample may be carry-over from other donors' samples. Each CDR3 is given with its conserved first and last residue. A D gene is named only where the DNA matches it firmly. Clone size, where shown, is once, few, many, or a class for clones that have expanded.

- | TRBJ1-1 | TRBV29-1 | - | TGCAGCGTTGAGGAGTCGCATGAAGCTTTCTTT | CSVEESHEAFF
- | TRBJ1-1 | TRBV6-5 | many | TGTGCCAGCACGAAGACAGGTCCTAACACTGAAGCTTTCTTT | CASTKTGPNTEAFF
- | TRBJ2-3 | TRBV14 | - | TGTGCCAGCAGCCAAGGGAACAGTTACACAGATACGCAGTATTTT | CASSQGNSYTDTQYF
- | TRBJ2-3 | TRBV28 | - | TGTGCCAGCAAATACAGGACTAGCACAGATACGCAGTATTTT | CASKYRTSTDTQYF
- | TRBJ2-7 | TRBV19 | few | TGTGCCACCCAGCCGGCCGGACGCCCCGGCCCTTACGAGCAGTACTTC | CATQPAGRPGPYEQYF
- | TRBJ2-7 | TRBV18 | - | TGTGCCAGCTCACCACAATACGAGCAGTACTTC | CASSPQYEQYF
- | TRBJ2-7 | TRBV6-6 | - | TGTGCCAGCAGTTACCCCTTCGGACGAAATACCTACGAGCAGTACTTC | CASSYPFGRNTYEQYF
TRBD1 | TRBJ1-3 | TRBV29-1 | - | TGCAGCGTTATGGTTAGGGTGGGGACAGGGACTGGAAACACCATATATTTT | CSVMVRVGTGTGNTIYF
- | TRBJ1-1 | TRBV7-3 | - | TGTGCCAGCAGGGGGCAGGTCAACACTGAAGCTTTCTTT | CASRGQVNTEAFF
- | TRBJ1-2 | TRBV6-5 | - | TGTGCCAGCAGTAGGGGGAGGAGTGGCTACACCTTC | CASSRGRSGYTF
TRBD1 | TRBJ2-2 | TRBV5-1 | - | TGCGCCAGCAGCGATCCGGGACAGGGGTTTGCCGGGGAGCTGTTTTTT | CASSDPGQGFAGELFF
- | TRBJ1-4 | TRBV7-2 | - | TGTGCCAGCAGCCCAAACAGAGCAACTAATGAAAAACTGTTTTTT | CASSPNRATNEKLFF
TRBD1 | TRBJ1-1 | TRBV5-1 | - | TGCGCCAGCAGCTCGGGACAGCTGAACACTGAAGCTTTCTTT | CASSSGQLNTEAFF
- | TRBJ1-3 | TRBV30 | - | TGTGCCTGGAGTACCCCAAGCGGAAACACCATATATTTT | CAWSTPSGNTIYF
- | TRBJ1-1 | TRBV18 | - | TGTGCCAGCTCACCACGGCAGGGTGAATTGGGTACGGCTTTCTTT | CASSPRQGELGTAFF
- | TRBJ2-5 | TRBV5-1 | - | TGCGCCAGCAGCTATACCGGGACACCTCCTGGGCAGACCCAGTACTTC | CASSYTGTPPGQTQYF
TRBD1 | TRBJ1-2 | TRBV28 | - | TGTGCCAGCAGTCCACTGGGGACAGGGGGCAATGGCTACACCTTC | CASSPLGTGGNGYTF
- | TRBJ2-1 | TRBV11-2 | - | TGTGCCAGCAGCTTGTTGGTGGGAGCAGTTGATGAGCAGTTCTTC | CASSLLVGAVDEQFF
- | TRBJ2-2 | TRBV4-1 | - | TGCGCCAGCAGCCAAGAGGGAACGTACACCGGGGAGCTGTTTTTT | CASSQEGTYTGELFF
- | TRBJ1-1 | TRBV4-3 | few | TGCGCCAGCAGCCAAGGTCGAAGGGACGCTGAAGCTTTCTTT | CASSQGRRDAEAFF
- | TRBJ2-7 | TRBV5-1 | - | TGCGCCAGCAGCCCGGGAAGCTACGAGCAGTACTTC | CASSPGSYEQYF
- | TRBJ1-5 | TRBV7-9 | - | TGTGCCAGCAGCTCGATTGGTGATCAGCCCCAGCATTTT | CASSSIGDQPQHF
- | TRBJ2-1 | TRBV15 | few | TGTGCCACCAGCAGAGGCGGGGCGGGAAGCTCCTACAATGAGCAGTTCTTC | CATSRGGAGSSYNEQFF
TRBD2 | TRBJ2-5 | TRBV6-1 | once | TGTGCCAGCAGACTAGCGGGAGGGCAAGAGACCCAGTACTTC | CASRLAGGQETQYF
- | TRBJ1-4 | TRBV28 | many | TGTGCCAGCAGTCCCCTGGGGCGGAGCCCGTCAACTAATGAAAAACTGTTTTTT | CASSPLGRSPSTNEKLFF
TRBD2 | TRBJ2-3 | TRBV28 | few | TGTGCCAGCAGCCCGACTAGCGGGCGAGGGGGCTCCGGAGATACGCAGTATTTT | CASSPTSGRGGSGDTQYF
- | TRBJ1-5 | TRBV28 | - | TGTGCCAGCACGCTCGGGGGGGCCGTGAGTCAGCCCCAGCATTTT | CASTLGGAVSQPQHF
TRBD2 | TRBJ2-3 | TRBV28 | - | TGTGCCAGCACCCCCCTAGCGGGAGTGTCAGATACGCAGTATTTT | CASTPLAGVSDTQYF
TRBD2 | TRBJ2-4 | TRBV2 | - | TGTGCCAGCAGTGAAAGGACTAGCGGGAGGTCGGGGAACATTCAGTACTTC | CASSERTSGRSGNIQYF
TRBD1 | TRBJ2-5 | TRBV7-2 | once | TGTGCCAGCAGCCCAAGGACAGGGTACGAGACCCAGTACTTC | CASSPRTGYETQYF
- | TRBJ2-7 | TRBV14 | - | TGTGCCAGCAGCCAAGGTGGGGCGGGCTCCTACGAGCAGTACTTC | CASSQGGAGSYEQYF
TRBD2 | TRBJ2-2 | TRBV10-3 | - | TGTGCCACGAGCGGGAGCGACACCGGGGAGCTGTTTTTT | CATSGSDTGELFF
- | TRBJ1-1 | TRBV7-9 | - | TGTGCCAGCAGCTTATCCCTTTCTGCAGCTTTCTTT | CASSLSLSAAFF
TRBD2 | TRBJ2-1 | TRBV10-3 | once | TGTGCCACCAAGACTAGCGGGGGTGAGCAGTTCTTC | CATKTSGGEQFF
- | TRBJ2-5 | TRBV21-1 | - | TGTGCCAGCAGCGGGGCCTTACAGGGGAGGTTGGAGACCCAGTACTTC | CASSGALQGRLETQYF
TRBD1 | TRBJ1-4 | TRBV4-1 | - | TGCGCCAGCAGCGTCAGGGACAGGAGTAATGAAAAACTGTTTTTT | CASSVRDRSNEKLFF
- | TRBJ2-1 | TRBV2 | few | TGTGCCAGCAGTGACTTCTTGGGGCTAGATTCCTACAATGAGCAGTTCTTC | CASSDFLGLDSYNEQFF
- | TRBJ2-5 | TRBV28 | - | TGTGCCAGCAGTGACCAGGGCCGCGGAGAGACCCAGTACTTC | CASSDQGRGETQYF
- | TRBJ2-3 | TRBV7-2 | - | TGTGCCAGCAGCTTCACGGGACACGGCACAGATACGCAGTATTTT | CASSFTGHGTDTQYF
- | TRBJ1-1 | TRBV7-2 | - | TGTGCCAGCAGCTCACGGACGGGACCCCAAGCTTTCTTT | CASSSRTGPQAFF
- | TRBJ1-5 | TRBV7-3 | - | TGTGCCAGCAGCCCCCCTCGTCTCCCTTTGGAGGGGGACAATCAGCCCCAGCATTTT | CASSPPRLPLEGDNQPQHF
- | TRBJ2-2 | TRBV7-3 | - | TGTGCCAGCAGCTTAGGGCTAAACACCGGGGAGCTGTTTTTT | CASSLGLNTGELFF
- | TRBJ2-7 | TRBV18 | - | TGTGCCAGCTCTCGCTATGGCGGGCGAGGGATCGTGCTCGTTGACTACGAGCAGTACTTC | CASSRYGGRGIVLVDYEQYF
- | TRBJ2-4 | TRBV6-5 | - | TGTGCCAGCAGTTATGGGGGATCGGCCAAAAACATTCAGTACTTC | CASSYGGSAKNIQYF
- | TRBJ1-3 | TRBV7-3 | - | TGTGCCAGCAGCCTGTACAGGGCCGCTGGAAACACCATATATTTT | CASSLYRAAGNTIYF
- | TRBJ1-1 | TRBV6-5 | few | TGTGCTACTCGGATGGGCCTTCGGAGCACTGAAGCTTTCTTT | CATRMGLRSTEAFF
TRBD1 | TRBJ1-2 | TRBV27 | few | TGTGCCAGCAGTTTATGGGCAGGGGGAAGGGATGGCTACACCTTC | CASSLWAGGRDGYTF
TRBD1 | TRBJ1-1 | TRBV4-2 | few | TGTGCCAGCAGCCGAGCTACAGGGGAAGGTACTGAAGCTTTCTTT | CASSRATGEGTEAFF
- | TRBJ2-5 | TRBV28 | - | TGTGCCAGCCGCACAGAGTTGACCCAGTACTTC | CASRTELTQYF
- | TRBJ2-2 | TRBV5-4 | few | TGTGCCAGCAGCTTGGAACTAAACACCGGGGAGCTGTTTTTT | CASSLELNTGELFF
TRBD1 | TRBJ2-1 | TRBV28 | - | TGTGCCAGCAGTCCTCCGGGACAGGGACAGTTCTTC | CASSPPGQGQFF
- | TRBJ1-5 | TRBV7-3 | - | TGTGCCAGCAGCTTAACTCGGGGTCAGCCCCAGCATTTT | CASSLTRGQPQHF
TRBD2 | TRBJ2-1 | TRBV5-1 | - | TGCGCCAGCAGCCGCACTAGCGGGAATTACAATGAGCAGTTCTTC | CASSRTSGNYNEQFF